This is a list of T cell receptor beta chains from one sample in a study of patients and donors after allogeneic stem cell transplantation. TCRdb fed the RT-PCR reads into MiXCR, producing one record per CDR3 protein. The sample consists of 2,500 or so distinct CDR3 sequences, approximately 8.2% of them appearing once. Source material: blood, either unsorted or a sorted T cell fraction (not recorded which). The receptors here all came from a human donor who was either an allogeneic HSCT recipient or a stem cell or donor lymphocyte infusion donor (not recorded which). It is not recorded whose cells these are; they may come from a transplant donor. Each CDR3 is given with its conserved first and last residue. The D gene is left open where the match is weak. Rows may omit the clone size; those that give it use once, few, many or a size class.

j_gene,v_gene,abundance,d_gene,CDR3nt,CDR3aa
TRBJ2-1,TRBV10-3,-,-,TGTGCCATCAGTGAGGACGATGAGCAGTTCTTC,CAISEDDEQFF
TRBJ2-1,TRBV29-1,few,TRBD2,TGCAGCGCTTCCGGGACTAGTGTTTATGAGCAGTTCTTC,CSASGTSVYEQFF
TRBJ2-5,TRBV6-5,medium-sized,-,TGTGCCAGCAGTTACGGCACGTGGGAGACCCAGTACTTC,CASSYGTWETQYF
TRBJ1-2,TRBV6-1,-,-,TGTGCCAGCAGGCGCTACAGGGAGGGCTACACCTTC,CASRRYREGYTF
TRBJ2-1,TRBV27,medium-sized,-,TGTGCCAGCAGCGGTACCTGGGACAATGAGCAGTTCTTC,CASSGTWDNEQFF
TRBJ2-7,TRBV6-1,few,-,TGTGCCAGCAGAGCCTCCGGGGCGGATTCATTCTACGAGCAGTACTTC,CASRASGADSFYEQYF
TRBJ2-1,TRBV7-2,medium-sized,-,TGTGCCAGCAGCGCCTCAGGGCGAGAGCAGTTCTTC,CASSASGREQFF
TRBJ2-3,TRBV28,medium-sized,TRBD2,TGTGCCAGCAGTCCTGGGACTAGCGGGAGCACAGATACGCAGTATTTT,CASSPGTSGSTDTQYF
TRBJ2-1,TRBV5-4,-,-,TGTGCCAGCAGCCCCCCGGCCTACAATGAGCAGTTCTTC,CASSPPAYNEQFF
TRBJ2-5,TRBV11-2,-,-,TGTGCCAGCAGCCCGGGGGCCCCCCGAGGAGAGACCCAGTACTTC,CASSPGAPRGETQYF
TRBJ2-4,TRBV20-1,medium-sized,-,TGCAGTGCTGGGGGACTAGCCAAAAACATTCAGTACTTC,CSAGGLAKNIQYF
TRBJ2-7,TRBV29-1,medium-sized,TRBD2,TGCAGCGTTGTTGGACTAGCGGGAGTTCGCTCCTACGAGCAGTACTTC,CSVVGLAGVRSYEQYF
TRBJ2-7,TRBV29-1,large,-,TGCAGCGTTGTGGTGGAGGTCGAGCAGTACTTC,CSVVVEVEQYF
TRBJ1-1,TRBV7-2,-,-,TGTGCCAGCGGGACTGAAGCTTTCTTT,CASGTEAFF
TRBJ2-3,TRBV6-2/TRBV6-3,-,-,TGTGCCAGCAGTTACTCAGCAGTTGATACGCAGTATTTT,CASSYSAVDTQYF
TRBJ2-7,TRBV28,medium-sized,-,TGTGCCAGCCATGGAGGGTACGAGCAGTACTTC,CASHGGYEQYF
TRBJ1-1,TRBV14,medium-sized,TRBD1,TGTGCCAGCAGCCAACAGCCCCAGGGGGCTATGAACACTGAAGCTTTCTTT,CASSQQPQGAMNTEAFF
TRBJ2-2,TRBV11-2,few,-,TGTGCCAGCAGCGCCCGGTTCCGCACCGGGGAGCTGTTTTTT,CASSARFRTGELFF
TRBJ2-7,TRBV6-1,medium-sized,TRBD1,TGTGCCAGCAGGTCCTTGGGACAGCTATACGAGCAGTACTTC,CASRSLGQLYEQYF
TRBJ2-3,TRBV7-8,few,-,TGTGCCAGCAGCCAACGGGGACCCGATACGCAGTATTTT,CASSQRGPDTQYF
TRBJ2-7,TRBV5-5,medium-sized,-,TGTGCCAGCAGCTTTGACGGGTACTACGAGCAGTACTTC,CASSFDGYYEQYF
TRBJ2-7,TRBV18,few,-,TGTGCCAGTAGGTCCGGGACCACTACCTCCTACGAGCAGTACTTC,CASRSGTTTSYEQYF
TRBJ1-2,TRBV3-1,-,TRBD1,TGTGCCAGCAGCCTATGGGACAGAGGATATGGCTACACCTTC,CASSLWDRGYGYTF
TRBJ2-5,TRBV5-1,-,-,TGCGCCAGCAGCTTGGGGGCAGAGACCCAGTACTTC,CASSLGAETQYF
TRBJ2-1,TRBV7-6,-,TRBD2,TGTGCCAGCAGCTTAGTGCCTAGCGGGTCCTACAATGAGCAGTTCTTC,CASSLVPSGSYNEQFF
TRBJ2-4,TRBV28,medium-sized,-,TGTGCCAGCAGTTTAAGGGGGTCAACCATTCAGTACTTC,CASSLRGSTIQYF
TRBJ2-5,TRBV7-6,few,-,TGTGCCAGCAGCCCCGATTGGGAGACCCAGTACTTC,CASSPDWETQYF
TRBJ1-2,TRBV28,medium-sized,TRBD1,TGTGCCAGCAGTTTATTGACAGGGTATGGCTACACCTTC,CASSLLTGYGYTF
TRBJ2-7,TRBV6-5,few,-,TGTGCCAGCCGGGTCGGGACGCCGGCTGGCGAGCAGTACTTC,CASRVGTPAGEQYF
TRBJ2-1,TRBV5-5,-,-,TGTGCCAGCAGCTTGGTATATAAGGTCGAGTACAATGAGCAGTTCTTC,CASSLVYKVEYNEQFF
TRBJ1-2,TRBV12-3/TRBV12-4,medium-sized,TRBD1,TGTGCCAGCAGTCAAGACAGGGGAAAGCGTGGCTACACCTTC,CASSQDRGKRGYTF
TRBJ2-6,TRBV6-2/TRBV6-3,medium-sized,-,TGTGCCAGCACCGCCGGTAGTAGCCGCTACTCTGGGGCCAACGTCCTGACTTTC,CASTAGSSRYSGANVLTF
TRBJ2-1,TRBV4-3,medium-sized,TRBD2,TGCGCCAGCAGCCTAAACCGGGAGGGTGAGCAGTTCTTC,CASSLNREGEQFF
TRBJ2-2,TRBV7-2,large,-,TGTGCCAGCAGCTTACAGGGGCTGAAGAACACCGGGGAGCTGTTTTTT,CASSLQGLKNTGELFF
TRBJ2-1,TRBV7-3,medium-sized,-,TGTGCCAGCAGCAAAGATGTTGAGCAGTTCTTC,CASSKDVEQFF
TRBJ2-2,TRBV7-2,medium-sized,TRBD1,TGTGCCAGCAGCCGGGGACAGGAGACCGGGGAGCTGTTTTTT,CASSRGQETGELFF
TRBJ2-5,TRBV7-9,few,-,TGTGCCACCTTACCCCAGGGTAAAGAGACCCAGTACTTC,CATLPQGKETQYF
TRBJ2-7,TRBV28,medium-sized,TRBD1,TGTGCCAGCAGTGGGACAGGGGGTTCCTACGAGCAGTACTTC,CASSGTGGSYEQYF
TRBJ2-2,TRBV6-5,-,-,TGTGCCAGCAGACCACAGACCGGGGAGCTGTTTTTT,CASRPQTGELFF
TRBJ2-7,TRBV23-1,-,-,TGCGCCAGCAGTCACTACAGGGACTGGGACGAGCAGTACTTC,CASSHYRDWDEQYF
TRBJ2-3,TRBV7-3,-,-,TGTGCCAGCAGCTTCGGGTCAGATACGCAGTATTTT,CASSFGSDTQYF
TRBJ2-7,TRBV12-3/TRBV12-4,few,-,TGTGCCAGCAGTTGGAAGCGCTTTTACGAGCAGTACTTC,CASSWKRFYEQYF
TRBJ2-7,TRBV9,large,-,TGTGCCAGCAGCGTAGAATATGGCGAGCAGTACTTC,CASSVEYGEQYF
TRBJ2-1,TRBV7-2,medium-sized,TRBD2,TGTGCCAGCGGGGTTGGCGGGAGATACAATGAGCAGTTCTTC,CASGVGGRYNEQFF